The sequence of this T cell receptor (beta chain) was determined in a study of blood T cell repertoires in COVID-19. This clone was recorded once. V shed 3 bases and J shed 4 bases, with 19 bases lying between them. Germline V gives CDR1 SGDLS, CDR2 YYNGEE. The CDR3 is 16 residues long. The data were produced by immunoSEQ multiplex PCR, yet TCRdb's version contains in-frame clones alone and is incomplete. The table shows over 250,000 clones, with around 87% occurring only once. This sequence was found in a woman under 30 who had recovered from COVID-19. The rearrangement joins TRBV9 to TRBJ1-2; no reliable D call. Sequenced sample: PBMCs or T cells enriched from blood (not recorded which). The CDR3 protein is CASSADPRTETYGYTF. The DNA for the CDR3 is TGTGCCAGCAGCGCCGATCCTAGGACTGAAACCTATGGCTACACCTTC. Full variable domain (rest looked up from reference TRBV9 and TRBJ1-2): DSGVTQTPKHLITATGQRVTLRCSPRSGDLSVYWYQQSLDQGLQFLIQYYNGEERAKGNILERFSAQQFPDLHSELNLSSLELGDSALYFCASSADPRTETYGYTFGSGTRLTVV.